The T cell receptor (beta chain) under discussion was sequenced for a study of shared clonotypes between healthy human individuals (dated by TCRdb to the early 2020s). In terms of the full investigation: The cohort included three men and a couple of women between 18 and 49 years of age. For each donor, CD4 naive and CD4 memory were each given three plates, CD8 naive was given two plates, and CD8 memory was given one plate. The study deeply sequenced blood TCR repertoires of about 5 healthy adults to estimate repertoire size and the extent of clonotype sharing between individuals. To increase sequencing depth and limit assay-specific biases, TCR repertoire library preparation and sequencing were carried out by different laboratories using diverse techniques. Between about 0.8 and 8.9 billion PBMCs per donor were obtained by leukapheresis. Results and caveats for the whole study, not just this receptor: Rarefaction of sorted-subset datasets indicated incomplete sequencing despite the large sequencing depth. Estimated clonotype richness was generally larger for naive than for memory subsets. Approximately 4.8% of naive CD4, 3.5% of naive CD8, approximately 2.2% of memory CD4, and 0.4% of memory CD8 clonotypes were shared across several donors. Based on pairwise subsampling, the degree of clonotype sharing among donors was expected to be affected by sequencing depth. Because the study included only a small number of donors, the genetic and exposure-history diversity represented was limited. Only blood was sampled, and tissue TCR repertoires likely differ from those in blood. Compared with non-shared clonotypes, the clonotypes found in all four sorted-subset donors had higher generation probabilities.

Using the deep immunoSEQ assay, TCR CDR3 regions were amplified from genomic DNA by multiplex PCR. Extracted genomic DNA from each cell subset was distributed evenly across all wells of several immunoSEQ 96-well plates, and each plate was treated as a replicate. Each replicate PCR for sorted subsets received about 180 ng genomic DNA, equal to roughly 30,000 T cell genomes. Purified libraries were quantified with a Qubit 3.0 fluorometer, sized on a Bioanalyzer 2100, and re-quantified with the KAPA Library Quantification kit. Each immunoSEQ 96-well plate was sequenced on its own single-read 150-cycle Illumina NextSeq 550 flow cell. On the study's bioinformatics: Because the immunoSEQ output held only junctional sequences and lacked quality scores, the filtering could not match the filtering applied to full-length reads. Sequences were annotated with PyIR, a Python wrapper for IgBLAST v1.9, using IMGT germline references to assign V/J genes and CDR3. Reads with weak V/J assignments (E-value above 1e-6), missing CDR3, stop codons, out-of-frame junctions, or ambiguous translated residues were removed. A V3J clonotype was defined by an identical inferred V gene, J gene, and CDR3 amino acid sequence. To compute the percentage overlap between repertoires, the number of shared unique clonotypes was divided by the size of the smaller repertoire. Three approaches were used to assess repertoire richness: RTK rarefaction, the Chao1 estimator, and Recon v2.1 estimates of unobserved clonotypes. Generation probabilities for all TCRbeta clonotypes obtained by the gDNA method from a handful of donors were computed using OLGA. As stored in TCRdb, this immuneACCESS dataset retains in-frame rearrangements with V and J assigned. A fraction of the clones does not appear; measured against another copy, unresolved V genes explain less than half of the discrepancy, and the remainder lacks a known reason. V and J calls and clone size come straight from that table; D and trimming were deduced from the DNA. The sample profile shows millions of clones; 85% to 95% of them were found once. Clones ranked in the top ten supply approximately 1.7% of the sample.

CD8 naive samples were CD45RO-negative cells positively selected for CCR7, giving a CD45RA+CCR7+ population that excluded TemRA cells. Donors were healthy HIV-negative adults with no recently reported acute infections or vaccinations. All donors were Caucasian adults living in Nashville, Tennessee, USA. Blood was collected by leukapheresis, and PBMCs were isolated by Ficoll-Histopaque density gradient centrifugation and then cryopreserved in liquid nitrogen vapor phase. Analytical flow cytometry was used to check the purity and quantity of each magnetically sorted T cell population. From each sorted fraction, genomic DNA was isolated and quantified by UV absorbance on a Nanodrop 2000c. A note on this clone: It has no known antigen specificity. No much larger clone exists at a distance of one base, and base qualities are not known. Other nucleotide sequences in the sample specify the same CDR3.

The CDR3, from cysteine to phenylalanine, totals 13 residues. Kept here is only the CDR3 DNA, which spans 39 bases and is read in frame from base 1. CDR1 and CDR2 were assigned from the germline V gene (reference sequence) as LNHDA and SQIVND. V lost 5 bases and J lost 2 bases, and the count of bases not matched to a germline gene is 2. The sequencing sample was made of naive CD8+ T cells from PBMCs. The cell subset or site label, read with the paper, signifies: CD45RA+CCR7+. The clonotype was recovered from a man aged 18 to 29 in good health. Some clones in this sample may be carry-over from other donors' samples. The chain was built from TRBV19 and TRBJ2-7; a stretch of 8 junction bases matches TRBD1. The nucleotide sequence reads as follows: TGTGCCAGTAGTCTGACAGGGGCCTACGAGCAGTACTTC. Its protein product is CASSLTGAYEQYF.